These T cell receptor beta chains were read from a single sample in a study of regulatory T cells in long-lasting Graves disease. In TCRdb, the multiplex PCR reads were re-called with MiXCR into one record per CDR3 protein. In the table there are about 290,000 distinct CDR3 sequences, around 20% of which are singletons. The sample was peripheral blood mononuclear cells (PBMCs), taken when the disease was refractory, from a patient treated with antithyroid drugs. The receptors derive from a female donor with Graves disease. CDR3s include the opening cysteine and the closing phenylalanine or tryptophan. The D gene is left open where the match is weak. Clone size is not always given. Where it is, it says once, few, many or a class for expanded clones.

v_gene	d_gene	j_gene	abundance	CDR3nt	CDR3aa
TRBV19	TRBD1	TRBJ1-1	few	TGTGCCAGTAACCTCATACAACAGGGGGCATGGACTGAAGCTTCCTTT	CASNLIQQGAWTEASF
TRBV4-3	NA	TRBJ2-2	NA	TGCGCCAGCAGCCAAGAAGAGAACACCGGGGAGCTGTTTTTT	CASSQEENTGELFF
TRBV5-6	NA	TRBJ2-7	few	TGTGCCAGCAGCGGACCGGGACGGGGCTACGAGCAGTACTTC	CASSGPGRGYEQYF
TRBV30	TRBD1	TRBJ1-4	many	TGTGCCTGGAGGAGGGACAGGGGGAAAGAAAAACTGTTTTTT	CAWRRDRGKEKLFF
TRBV24-1	NA	TRBJ2-2	many	TGTGCCACCAGTCAGGGAGGTTTTACCGGGGAGCTGTTTTTT	CATSQGGFTGELFF
TRBV20-1	NA	TRBJ2-5	NA	TGCAGTGCTAGACCCCAAGAGACCCAGTACTTC	CSARPQETQYF
TRBV6-1	NA	TRBJ1-1	many	TGTGCCAGCAGACCGTCCGGGGGGTCTGAAGCTTTCTTT	CASRPSGGSEAFF
TRBV15	NA	TRBJ1-3	NA	TGTGCCACCAGCAGAGAAGGGGGACAAAACTCTGGAAACACCATATATTTT	CATSREGGQNSGNTIYF
TRBV20-1	TRBD2	TRBJ2-5	many	TGCAGTGCTAGGCTAGCGGAGGGCCAAGAGACCCAGTACTTC	CSARLAEGQETQYF
TRBV5-1	TRBD1	TRBJ1-2	few	TGCGCCAGCAGCTCCGCCGGGACAGGGGGCCAAACCACCTTC	CASSSAGTGGQTTF
TRBV28	NA	TRBJ2-3	NA	TGTGCCAGCAGTGTTGAAGGGTGGGGCACAGATACGCAGTATTTT	CASSVEGWGTDTQYF
TRBV12-3/TRBV12-4	TRBD1	TRBJ2-5	NA	TGTGCCAGCAGGCCGGGACAGGGGAGGGAGACCCAGTACTTC	CASRPGQGRETQYF
TRBV7-8	NA	TRBJ2-7	many	TGTGCCAGCAGCTTAGCTAGGTTTAGCCCTCCCTACGAGCAGTACTTC	CASSLARFSPPYEQYF
TRBV6-2/TRBV6-3	NA	TRBJ1-5	few	TGTGCCAGCAGTGCCAGGCTCCATCAGCCCCAGCATTTT	CASSARLHQPQHF
TRBV19	NA	TRBJ2-5	few	TGTGCCAGTAGTACGGGCGAGCGAGAGACCCAGTACTTC	CASSTGERETQYF
TRBV6-1	NA	TRBJ1-2	many	TGTGCCAGCACCACGGGGGGGGGAAGCGGCTACACCTTC	CASTTGGGSGYTF
TRBV2	TRBD1	TRBJ2-2	NA	TGCGCCAGCAGTGACAGGGTCACCGAGGAGCTGTTTTTT	CASSDRVTEELFF
TRBV12-3/TRBV12-4	NA	TRBJ2-1	NA	TGTGCCAGCGGACTACGAGCACAGGGGCCCAGCCGACAGTTCTTC	CASGLRAQGPSRQFF
TRBV5-1	NA	TRBJ1-5	NA	TGCGCCAGCAGCTTGGCCGGGGGCTATCAGCCCCAGCATTTT	CASSLAGGYQPQHF
TRBV12-3/TRBV12-4	NA	TRBJ1-5	NA	TGTGCCAGCAGTTTGTGGCTTAATCAGCCCCAGCATTTT	CASSLWLNQPQHF
TRBV6-1	TRBD2	TRBJ2-7	many	TGTGCCAGCAGTGGGGGAGGGACGGAGATCTACGAGCAGTACTTC	CASSGGGTEIYEQYF
TRBV28	TRBD1	TRBJ1-2	many	TGTGCCAGCAGTCCCACAGGGGGCGGCGTATATGGCTACACCTTC	CASSPTGGGVYGYTF
TRBV6-1	NA	TRBJ2-7	few	TGTGCCAGCGGAGGGAGGGAAAATACAGGGTTGTTAGACGAGCAGTACTTC	CASGGRENTGLLDEQYF
TRBV25-1	TRBD2	TRBJ2-7	few	TGTGCCAGCAGTCTTGGACTAGCTGCCCCCTACGAGCAGTACTTC	CASSLGLAAPYEQYF
TRBV30	NA	TRBJ2-7	NA	TGTGCCTGGAGAGGGTTCTCCTACGAGCAGTACTTC	CAWRGFSYEQYF
TRBV30	NA	TRBJ1-1	NA	TGTGCCTGGAGGCACTCCCAGGGACGGAGGAACACTGAAGCTTTCTTT	CAWRHSQGRRNTEAFF
TRBV28	NA	TRBJ1-1	many	TGTGCCAGCAGTTTAAGGCCAGGACGGAACACTGAAGCTTTCTTT	CASSLRPGRNTEAFF
TRBV7-3	NA	TRBJ2-1	NA	TGTGCCAGCAGCTCCCGGACTGTACCCTACAATGAGCAGTTCTTC	CASSSRTVPYNEQFF
TRBV29-1	TRBD1	TRBJ2-7	NA	TGCAGCGTTGATGCCGGGACAGCGTCCTACGAGCAGTACTTC	CSVDAGTASYEQYF
TRBV5-1	TRBD2	TRBJ2-4	NA	TGCGCCAGCAGCACTGGCCCTGGACTAGCGGGCAACATTCAGTACTTC	CASSTGPGLAGNIQYF
TRBV11-2	TRBD2	TRBJ2-7	few	TGTGCCAGCAGTGGACTTAGCGGGAGCTCCTACGAGCAGTACTTC	CASSGLSGSSYEQYF
TRBV7-9	TRBD2	TRBJ2-7	many	TGTGCCAGCAGTTTTGGGGGGGACTACGAGCAGTACTTC	CASSFGGDYEQYF
TRBV7-3	NA	TRBJ1-1	many	TGTGCCAGCAGTCGTTTCCAGGGAAGCACTGAAGCTTTCTTT	CASSRFQGSTEAFF
TRBV30	NA	TRBJ1-4	NA	TGTGCCTGGAGTGTTGTAAATGAAAAACTGTTTTTT	CAWSVVNEKLFF
TRBV11-2	NA	TRBJ1-1	many	TGTGCCAGCAGCTTAGGGACCCTTGACACTGAAGCTTTCTTT	CASSLGTLDTEAFF
TRBV20-1	NA	TRBJ1-5	many	TGCAGTGCTAGAGGGTCGGGATATAGCAATCAGCCCCAGCATTTT	CSARGSGYSNQPQHF
TRBV7-2	NA	TRBJ2-5	few	TGTGCCAGCAGCTTGTCCGTCCTACCGAGTTTCCAAGAGACCCAGTACTTC	CASSLSVLPSFQETQYF
TRBV20-1	NA	TRBJ1-5	NA	TGCAGTGCGATCGATAAAGGGGGTCAGCCCCAGCATTTT	CSAIDKGGQPQHF
TRBV19	TRBD1	TRBJ2-7	NA	TGTGCCAGTAGGGCGACAGGGCCCGAGCAGTACTTC	CASRATGPEQYF
TRBV6-1	TRBD1	TRBJ1-1	few	TGTGCCAGCAGGGTGACAGGGGGCACCGATGAAGCTTTCTTT	CASRVTGGTDEAFF
TRBV7-2	TRBD2	TRBJ2-5	many	TGTGCCAGCAGCTTAAATCCGGGAGGGGAGGAGACCCAGTACTTC	CASSLNPGGEETQYF
TRBV5-5	NA	TRBJ2-4	NA	TGTGCCAGCAGCTTGGAGGGGGACATTCAGTACTTC	CASSLEGDIQYF
TRBV7-6	TRBD2	TRBJ2-7	many	TGTGCCAGCAGCGACACTAGCGGGGGCAACTACGAGCAGTACTTC	CASSDTSGGNYEQYF
TRBV7-2	TRBD2	TRBJ2-1	NA	TGTGCCAGCAGCCTCACTAGCGGGGCCTCGAAATTT	CASSLTSGASKF
TRBV9	TRBD1	TRBJ2-2	NA	TGTGCCAGCAGCGTAGTGGACAGGGGTGCCGGGGAGCTGTTTTTT	CASSVVDRGAGELFF
TRBV4-1	NA	TRBJ2-7	few	TGCGCCAGCAGCCAAGAGGGGATAAACAGTAAACAATCCTACGAGCAGTACTTC	CASSQEGINSKQSYEQYF
TRBV3-1	TRBD1	TRBJ1-2	many	TGTGCCAGCAGACCGCGACAGGGACCTGGCTACACCTTC	CASRPRQGPGYTF
TRBV7-2	NA	TRBJ2-7	many	TGTGCCAGCAGCCTCAGACAGCACGGGTGGGAGCAGTACTTC	CASSLRQHGWEQYF
TRBV4-3	TRBD2	TRBJ2-7	many	TGCGCCAGCAGCCTCGATAGCGGGAGTCTTTACGAGCAGTACTTC	CASSLDSGSLYEQYF
TRBV6-1	TRBD1	TRBJ1-1	NA	TGTGCCAGCAGTCAAGAGACAGGGGGTTGGAACACTGAAGCTTTCTTT	CASSQETGGWNTEAFF
TRBV28	TRBD1	TRBJ2-2	many	TGTGCCAGCAGTGCCGGGACAGGGTTCTCCACCGGGGAGCTGTTTTTT	CASSAGTGFSTGELFF
TRBV4-1	NA	TRBJ2-5	few	TGCGCCAGCAGCCAACCTGGACGGCGGAATCAAGAGACCCAGTACTTC	CASSQPGRRNQETQYF
TRBV7-2	NA	TRBJ2-7	many	TGTGCCAGCAGTGCCTCCTACGAGCAGTACTTC	CASSASYEQYF
TRBV7-9	NA	TRBJ1-2	NA	TGTGCCAGCAGCTTAGGTTCGGGTCCTAACTATGGCTACACCTTC	CASSLGSGPNYGYTF